Shown below are 26 T cell receptor beta chains from a single sample sequenced in a study of regulatory T cells in long-lasting Graves disease. According to the study, TCR beta libraries were built with iRepertoire HTBI primers and CDR3-region Arm-PCR. Via MiXCR, TCRdb re-called the multiplex PCR reads, giving one row per CDR3 protein. This sample carries 650,000 to 850,000 distinct CDR3 sequences, about 32% of them seen once, and the ten largest clones take roughly 46%. Time point in this sample: persistent/refractory GD, antithyroid drugs over 5 years with positive TRAb. From RNA extracted from PBMCs, the TCR library was made. The sample in question was peripheral blood mononuclear cells (PBMCs), obtained when the disease was refractory, from a patient treated with antithyroid drugs. These TCRs come from a female donor with Graves disease.

This clonotype was counted a few times. The rearrangement uses TRBV29-1 and TRBJ1-2; the D gene is possibly TRBD1 (5 bases). CDR3 length equals 10 residues. CDR1 and CDR2 from the germline V gene are SQVTM and ANQGSEA. Between the trimmed V and J ends, which lost 4 bases and 6 bases, there was a span of 6 bases. Written as DNA, the CDR3 is TGCAGCGTTGGGGGGAATGGCTACACCTTC. It specifies CSVGGNGYTF.

The chain combines TRBV9 with TRBJ2-6, with a weak D call TRBD2 (6 bases). V was clipped by 0 bases and J by 0 bases, with 16 bases between them. The CDR3 length is 19 residues. The germline CDR1 and CDR2 sequences are SGDLS and YYNGEE. Written as DNA, the CDR3 is TGTGCCAGCAGCGTAGCGTCGGGACTGCTAGGCTCTGGGGCCAACGTCCTGACTTTC. This gives the protein CASSVASGLLGSGANVLTF.

The chain links TRBV20-1 to TRBJ2-7; D perhaps matches TRBD1 (8 bases). Germline V CDR1 and CDR2: DFQATT, SNEGSKA (reference sequence). Trimming stripped 3 bases from V and 9 bases from J, with 21 bases between. This CDR3 comprises 14 residues. CDR3 loop: CSASNNRGGFGQYF. DNA of the CDR3: TGCAGTGCTAGTAATAACAGGGGGGGTTTTGGGCAGTACTTC.

The chain uses TRBV10-3 and TRBJ1-2; 8 positions agree with TRBD1. The CDR3 length is 13 residues. Germline V lookup: CDR1 ENHRY, CDR2 SYGVKD. V lost 2 bases, J lost 5 bases, and 1 base stayed unmatched. The CDR3 coding sequence is TGTGCCATCAGTGAGGGACAGGGTTATGGCTACACCTTC. This gives the protein CAISEGQGYGYTF.

The chain combines TRBV5-1 with TRBJ1-2; D gene uncertain. Trimming took off 0 bases at V and 3 bases at J, with 6 bases between the two ends. The germline gives CDR1 SGHRS, CDR2 YFSETQ. The CDR3 runs 13 residues. CDR3 sequence reads: CASSLGKDYGYTF. As DNA, the CDR3 is TGCGCCAGCAGCTTGGGGAAAGACTATGGCTACACCTTC. Combining the CDR3 with reference TRBV5-1 and TRBJ1-2 gives the whole variable domain KAGVTQTPRYLIKTRGQQVTLSCSPISGHRSVSWYQQTPGQGLQFLFEYFSETQRNKGNFPGRFSGRQFSNSRSEMNVSTLELGDSALYLCASSLGKDYGYTFGSGTRLTVV.

In this sample, this clonotype turned up many times. This rearrangement joins TRBV6-1 to TRBJ1-4; 8 bases agree with TRBD1. The CDR3 extends over 14 amino acids. V lost 6 bases and J lost 8; bases outside the gene matches: 8. CDR1 MNHNS and CDR2 SASEGT come from the germline V gene. CDR3 sequence: CASRPGDRQEKLFF. In DNA form, the CDR3 reads TGTGCCAGCAGACCCGGGGACAGGCAAGAAAAACTGTTTTTT.

The chain combines TRBV10-3 with TRBJ2-7, with D possibly called TRBD1 or TRBD2 (5 bases each). The CDR3 extends over 15 amino acids. In germline, CDR1 is ENHRY, CDR2 SYGVKD. V dropped 0 bases and J dropped 6 bases, with 15 bases sitting between them. The CDR3 is CAISESEPGTSEQYF. CDR3 coding DNA: TGTGCCATCAGTGAGTCGGAGCCAGGGACCTCCGAGCAGTACTTC.

Regarding this clonotype: At one of its ends the junction is not consistent with the germline gene, which may arise from a read error. The chain couples TRBV10-3 to TRBJ1-4, with D maybe TRBD1 (6 bases). The CDR3 covers 15 residues. Germline V gene data show CDR1 as ENHRY and CDR2 as SYGVKD. The CDR3 DNA reads TGTGCCATCAAATACACAGGGCCGACTAATGAAGAACTGTTTTTT. It encodes CAIKYTGPTNEELFF.

The genes are TRBV19 and TRBJ1-4; the D is unclear. The CDR3 has 13 residues. Germline-derived CDR1 and CDR2 are LNHDA and SQIVND (reference sequence). V lost 8 bases, J lost 11 bases, and 18 bases lay in between. The CDR3 sequence: CASRTALVTKLFF. CDR3 nucleotides: TGTGCCAGTCGGACTGCTCTTGTTACCAAACTGTTTTTT.

This clonotype was detected only a few times. The chain couples TRBV5-1 to TRBJ1-2; no firm D call. This CDR3 is built from 14 residues. Germline lookup yields CDR1 SGHRS and CDR2 YFSETQ. The V gene lost 0 bases and the J gene lost 8 bases, with 14 bases spanning the gap. The CDR3, as DNA: TGCGCCAGCAGCTTGGCGGGAGTCCCGCTAGGCTACACCTTC. Amino acid sequence: CASSLAGVPLGYTF.

This clonotype has only a few counts. This chain uses TRBV5-1 with TRBJ1-1; D is perhaps TRBD1 (5 bases). CDR3 length: 13 amino acids. The ends were cut back, 1 base at V and 6 bases at J, with 10 bases in the middle. Looked up from germline, CDR1 is SGHRS and CDR2 is YFSETQ. The CDR3 DNA sequence: TGCGCCAGCAGCTTGAAGGGGTTGGCTGAAGCTTTCTTT. Translated, it gives CASSLKGLAEAFF.

Many counts were recorded for this clonotype. The genes are TRBV11-2 and TRBJ1-6, with 8 bases that match TRBD1. The CDR3 runs 14 residues. The V gene's germline CDR1 is SGHAT and CDR2 FQNNGV. The V gene end was trimmed by 5 bases and the J gene end by 7 bases; junction bases not matched to a gene: 4. In nucleotides, the CDR3 is TGTGCCAGCAGCCCCACAGGGGGGAATTCACCCCTCCACTTT. Translating gives CASSPTGGNSPLHF. Complete variable domain (other parts from reference TRBV11-2 and TRBJ1-6): EAGVAQSPRYKIIEKRQSVAFWCNPISGHATLYWYQQILGQGPKLLIQFQNNGVVDDSQLPKDRFSAERLKGVDSTLKIQPAKLEDSAVYLCASSPTGGNSPLHFGNGTRLTVT.

The CDR3 region has the DNA TGTGCCAGTAGTATAGTCGGGCTGAACACTGAAGCTTTCTTT. Translating gives CASSIVGLNTEAFF. This sequence joins TRBV19 and TRBJ1-1; D is uncertain. This CDR3 contains 14 residues. V lost 1 base, J lost 0 bases, and 6 bases lay in between. Germline-derived CDR1 and CDR2 are LNHDA and SQIVND (reference sequence).

The chain recombines TRBV3-1 with TRBJ1-4, with D uncertain. V was cut by 2 bases and J by 8 bases, with 18 bases left in between. CDR1 is LGHDT, CDR2 YNNKEL, per germline (reference sequence). The CDR3 loop spans 16 amino acids. This CDR3 is CASSQRTGRILEKLFF. DNA of the CDR3: TGTGCCAGCAGCCAAAGAACCGGACGGATCCTCGAAAAACTGTTTTTT.

The chain recombines TRBV6-1 with TRBJ1-5; D remains ambiguous. The germline V gene has CDR1 MNHNS and CDR2 SASEGT. Trimming shortened V by 7 bases and J by 6 bases, and 13 bases separated the two germline ends. The CDR3 has 13 residues. CDR3 loop: CASTNGVAQPQHF. DNA of the CDR3: TGTGCCAGCACTAACGGGGTGGCTCAGCCCCAGCATTTT.

The genes are TRBV13 and TRBJ2-2; a possible D gene is TRBD1 (6 bases). Germline V gene lookup returns CDR1 PRHDT and CDR2 FYEKMQ (reference sequence). V lost 3 bases and J lost 8, with 16 bases in between. This CDR3 has 15 amino acids. The CDR3 DNA is TGTGCCAGCAGCTTTCGGTCGACAGGTCATGGGGAGCTGTTTTTT. Translated, it gives CASSFRSTGHGELFF. Full variable domain (rest looked up from reference TRBV13 and TRBJ2-2): AAGVIQSPRHLIKEKRETATLKCYPIPRHDTVYWYQQGPGQDPQFLISFYEKMQSDKGSIPDRFSAQQFSDYHSELNMSSLELGDSALYFCASSFRSTGHGELFFGEGSRLTVL.

A few counts support this clonotype. The chain links TRBV9 to TRBJ1-3, with 9 bases matching TRBD1. The trim removed 4 bases at V and 9 bases at J, leaving 8 bases unmatched. CDR1 is SGDLS, CDR2 YYNGEE, per germline. CDR3 length: 14 residues. The CDR3 coding sequence is TGTGCCAGCAGCCCGGGACAGGGCCAGGGCACCATATATTTT. Amino acids: CASSPGQGQGTIYF.

In this sample, this clonotype turned up a few times. The chain employs TRBV14 and TRBJ1-4; 9 bases are a match to TRBD1. V trimming: 1 base; J trimming: 6 bases; junction bases outside the gene matches: 3. Germline-derived CDR1 and CDR2 are SGHDN and FVKESK. This CDR3 region has 15 residues. The CDR3, as DNA: TGTGCCAGCAGCCAAGGGACAGGGGCCTATGAAAAACTGTTTTTT. Its protein product is CASSQGTGAYEKLFF.

This chain joins TRBV27 and TRBJ1-3; 9 bases match TRBD1. V trimming: 5 bases; J trimming: 0 bases; junction bases outside the gene matches: 5. CDR3 size: 16 residues. Germline CDR1 and CDR2: MNHEY and SMNVEV (reference sequence). CDR3 in DNA: TGTGCCAGCAGTATACGACAGGGGGTCTCTGGAAACACCATATATTTT. Translation: CASSIRQGVSGNTIYF.

This clonotype was recorded a few times. The J gene is TRBJ2-7, the V gene TRBV4-1; no definite D call. Trimming took 0 bases from V and 0 from J, leaving 12 bases between them. The CDR3 covers 16 residues. Germline V gene data show CDR1 as MGHRA and CDR2 as YSYEKL. CDR3 sequence: CASSQDQNPSSYEQYF. CDR3 coding DNA: TGCGCCAGCAGCCAAGATCAGAATCCAAGCTCCTACGAGCAGTACTTC.

This clonotype was recorded many times. This rearrangement joins TRBV28 to TRBJ1-6; tentatively, D is TRBD1 (5 bases). V was clipped by 5 bases and J by 11 bases, with 19 bases between them. This CDR3 contains 15 residues. Germline CDR1 and CDR2: MDHEN and SYDVKM. In nucleotides, the CDR3 is TGTGCCAGCAGTACCCGCCGGGGCCGCCTGGCACCCCTCCACTTT. Its protein product is CASSTRRGRLAPLHF.

The genes are TRBV5-1 and TRBJ1-3; D is ambiguous. Trimming removed 2 bases from V and 0 bases from J, with 9 bases in between. This CDR3 contains 15 residues. Germline V gives CDR1 SGHRS, CDR2 YFSETQ. CDR3 residues: CASSLDGHSGNTIYF. The CDR3 DNA is TGCGCCAGCAGCTTAGACGGCCACTCTGGAAACACCATATATTTT. Using reference TRBV5-1 and TRBJ1-3 for the parts outside the CDR3, the full variable domain is KAGVTQTPRYLIKTRGQQVTLSCSPISGHRSVSWYQQTPGQGLQFLFEYFSETQRNKGNFPGRFSGRQFSNSRSEMNVSTLELGDSALYLCASSLDGHSGNTIYFGEGSWLTVV.

J is TRBJ1-2 and V is TRBV6-5; TRBD1 aligns across 11 bases. With 2 bases clipped from V and 4 bases from J, the junction kept 9 bases outside the gene matches. Germline V gives CDR1 MNHEY, CDR2 SVGAGI. This CDR3 comprises 17 residues. The CDR3 loop reads CASSYNGQGASGYGYTF. For the CDR3, the DNA is TGTGCCAGCAGTTACAACGGACAGGGGGCAAGCGGCTATGGCTACACCTTC.

Only a few counts were recorded for this clonotype. J is TRBJ1-5 and V is TRBV28, with D perhaps matching TRBD1 (5 bases). This CDR3 region has 14 residues. Germline values: CDR1 MDHEN, CDR2 SYDVKM. V lost 1 base and J lost 6, with 10 bases in between. CDR3 bases: TGTGCCAGCAGTTTATCGCAGGGTCCTCAGCCCCAGCATTTT. The encoded protein is CASSLSQGPQPQHF. The entire variable domain, with the rest obtained from reference TRBV28 and TRBJ1-5, is as follows: DVKVTQSSRYLVKRTGEKVFLECVQDMDHENMFWYRQDPGLGLRLIYFSYDVKMKEKGDIPEGYSVSREKKERFSLILESASTNQTSMYLCASSLSQGPQPQHFGDGTRLSIL.

This sequence joins TRBV12-3 or TRBV12-4 and TRBJ2-5; 9 bases align to TRBD2. V dropped 6 bases and J dropped 2; count of bases not matched to a gene: 10. The CDR3 contains 16 residues. The CDR3, as DNA: TGTGCCAGCAGCTACCCTACAGCGGGAGGTCAAGAGACCCAGTACTTC. This sequence encodes CASSYPTAGGQETQYF.

This clonotype was found a few times. V usage is TRBV20-1 and J usage is TRBJ1-1, with 11 nucleotides matching TRBD1. The CDR3 extends over 15 amino acids. V was pared by 3 bases and J by 1 base, with 4 bases of the junction left unmatched. Germline CDR1 and CDR2: DFQATT and SNEGSKA (reference sequence). Here the CDR3 DNA reads TGCAGTGCTAGGGCTGGGACAGGGGGGAACACTGAAGCTTTCTTT. It encodes CSARAGTGGNTEAFF.